The sequence of this T cell receptor (beta chain) was determined in a study of blood T cell repertoires in COVID-19. As for the study in general: PBMCs, B-cell-depleted T cells, or T cells were the source of the cDNA or gDNA that made up the material.

As processed by the authors: Counts of nucleated cells, estimated from reference gene primer amplification, were obtained. The data were produced by immunoSEQ multiplex PCR, yet TCRdb's version contains in-frame clones alone and is incomplete. V, J and clone size derive from that table, while D and trimming were established from the DNA sequence. The table lists 370,000 or so clones, around 87% of them singletons. Sequencing was done on a sample of PBMCs or T cells enriched from blood (not recorded which). The TCR sequence derives from a man younger than 45 who had recovered from COVID-19.

CDR3 amino acids: CASSWRQGAYNEQFF. The CDR3, as DNA: TGTGCCAGCAGCTGGAGACAGGGGGCCTACAATGAGCAGTTCTTC. The rearrangement uses TRBV7-9 and TRBJ2-1; 9 bases map to TRBD1. V was pared by 4 bases and J by 2 bases, with 3 bases of the junction left unmatched. Germline assignment: CDR1 SEHNR and CDR2 FQNEAQ (reference sequence). The CDR3 runs to 15 residues. Filled out from reference TRBV7-9 and TRBJ2-1, the complete variable domain reads DTGVSQNPRHKITKRGQNVTFRCDPISEHNRLYWYRQTLGQGPEFLTYFQNEAQLEKSRLLSDRFSAERPKGSFSTLEIQRTEQGDSAMYLCASSWRQGAYNEQFFGPGTRLTVL.